This TCR beta chain was identified during a study of technical replicates of blood from four donors. This CDR3 spans 15 amino acids. Germline CDR1 is SGHVS and CDR2 is FQNEAQ. The ends lost 4 bases at V and 7 bases at J; junction bases unmatched: 5. Data came from immunoSEQ multiplex PCR; TCRdb stores just in-frame clones and leaves some out. This sample has about 56,000 clones, with 85% to 95% found just once. The sequence came from a human donor in good health. Some clones in this sample may be carry-over from other donors' samples. Sequenced material: PBMCs. The gene calls are TRBV7-8 and TRBJ1-4, with 11 positions matching TRBD1. The CDR3 sequence is CASSYGTGGSEKLFF. In nucleotides, the CDR3 is TGTGCCAGCAGCTACGGGACAGGGGGGAGTGAAAAACTGTTTTTT.